This TCR beta chain comes out of a study of graft-versus-host responses after intestinal transplantation. Overall study context: Recipients uniformly received anti-thymocyte globulin induction, followed by tacrolimus and steroids for roughly 3 years.

The CDR3 spans 12 residues. Trimming took 8 bases from V and 5 from J, leaving 12 bases between them. Germline V CDR1 and CDR2: SGHTA, FQGTGA. Here immunoSEQ multiplex PCR was the method, and the copy in TCRdb shows in-frame clones only, minus some. The sample consists of more than 100,000 clones, roughly 93% of them appearing once. With regard to this clone: Its antigen is still unknown.

This specimen consisted of unstimulated CD8+ T cells sorted from spleen or lymph node cells, obtained before intestinal transplant. The chain joins TRBV7-3 to TRBJ1-2; TRBD1 might be the D (5 bases). This receptor was identified in a human donor who received an intestinal transplant. CDR3 in amino acids: CASGSTAYGYTF. In nucleotides, the CDR3 is TGTGCCAGCGGATCGACAGCATATGGCTACACCTTC.